The 22 T cell receptor beta chains below were found in one sample sequenced in a study of neurological immune-mediated disorders. TCRdb used MiXCR to reprocess the 5' RACE reads, holding one entry per CDR3 protein. The table lists tens of thousands of distinct CDR3 sequences, under 5% of them singletons, with under 7.5% in the top ten. What was sequenced was PBMCs. The receptors derive from a man aged 25-45 years with multiple sclerosis.

The rearrangement uses TRBV7-9 and TRBJ2-1, with 9 bases aligning to TRBD1. Germline CDR1 is SEHNR and CDR2 is FQNEAQ (reference sequence). V shed 5 bases, J shed 4 bases, and the junction held 15 bases outside the gene matches. This CDR3 has 18 residues. Here the CDR3 DNA reads TGTGCCAGCAGCCCTGGACAGGGGACCACTCTCTTATACAATGAGCAGTTCTTC. Translation gives CASSPGQGTTLLYNEQFF.

This clonotype was seen ten or more times. The V and J genes are TRBV7-8 and TRBJ1-2; D is uncertain. The germline V and J ends were trimmed by 3 bases and 7 bases, with 12 bases remaining between them. The V gene's germline CDR1 is SGHVS and CDR2 FQNEAQ. The CDR3 runs to 13 residues. CDR3 sequence: CASSFPEGSGYTF. CDR3 DNA: TGTGCCAGCAGCTTCCCCGAAGGAAGTGGCTACACCTTC.

This clonotype appeared a few times. V and J are TRBV7-8 and TRBJ1-5; D remains ambiguous. Germline values: CDR1 SGHVS, CDR2 FQNEAQ. CDR3 length equals 17 residues. V was clipped by 3 bases and J by 0 bases, with 15 bases between them. DNA of the CDR3: TGTGCCAGCAGCTTGGACTCTTTGGGGTATAGCAATCAGCCCCAGCATTTT. Translated: CASSLDSLGYSNQPQHF.

For this clonotype: A read error may account for a junction end that differs from germline. The chain joins TRBV6-5 to TRBJ1-5; 8 nucleotides line up with TRBD1. The germline V gene has CDR1 MNHEY and CDR2 SVGAGI. CDR3 length: 15 amino acids. Written as DNA, the CDR3 is TGTGCCAGCAGTCCCCGGGACAGGCAGAATCAGCCCCAGAATTTT. This codes for CASSPRDRQNQPQNF.

This clonotype has a handful of counts. The rearrangement joins TRBV11-3 to TRBJ2-2; D unresolved. The CDR3 covers 13 residues. Between the trimmed V and J ends, which lost 0 bases and 8 bases, there was a span of 7 bases. Germline V gene sequence: CDR1 SGHNT, CDR2 YENEEA. CDR3 nucleotide sequence: TGTGCCAGCAGCTTAGATTCTATAGGGGAGCTGTTTTTT. Amino acids: CASSLDSIGELFF. Full variable domain (remainder filled in from reference TRBV11-3 and TRBJ2-2): EAGVVQSPRYKIIEKKQPVAFWCNPISGHNTLYWYLQNLGQGPELLIRYENEEAVDDSQLPKDRFSAERLKGVDSTLKIQPAELGDSAVYLCASSLDSIGELFFGEGSRLTVL.

This clonotype was seen ten or more times. The V call is TRBV9, the J call TRBJ1-2; D ambiguous. V gave up 0 bases and J gave up 6 bases, with 15 bases separating them. This CDR3 has 15 amino acids. The germline V gene encodes CDR1 SGDLS and CDR2 YYNGEE. This chain's CDR3 is CASSVGPNHKNGYTF. For the CDR3, the DNA is TGTGCCAGCAGCGTAGGACCAAACCATAAGAATGGCTACACCTTC.

This clonotype was counted only a few times. The chain's CDR3 is CARSNPGTGQFF. The CDR3 bases are TGTGCCAGAAGTAACCCCGGGACAGGGCAGTTCTTC. The rearrangement joins TRBV6-1 to TRBJ2-1; TRBD1 agrees at 8 bases. The CDR3 sequence is 12 residues long. Trimming at V came to 9 bases and at J to 12 bases, leaving 10 bases not matched to a gene. Per the germline V gene, CDR1 is MNHNS and CDR2 is SASEGT.

This clonotype was observed many times. V gene TRBV7-9 combines with J gene TRBJ1-5; D is ambiguous. There are 15 residues in the CDR3. Germline CDR1 is SEHNR and CDR2 is FQNEAQ (reference sequence). V was trimmed by 4 bases and J by 0 bases, leaving 10 bases between them. This chain's CDR3 is CASSSAERSNQPQHF. The CDR3 nucleotides are TGTGCCAGCAGCTCGGCGGAGCGTAGCAATCAGCCCCAGCATTTT.

Ten or more counts support this clonotype. The chain employs TRBV20-1 and TRBJ1-4; D gene ambiguous. The V end lost 6 bases, the J end lost 0 bases, and 11 bases lay between the germline ends. The CDR3 is made up of 14 amino acids. The V gene's germline CDR1 is DFQATT and CDR2 SNEGSKA (reference sequence). The CDR3: CSASGAATNEKLFF. CDR3 DNA sequence: TGCAGTGCCTCCGGTGCTGCAACTAATGAAAAACTGTTTTTT.

This clonotype was detected many times. The chain couples TRBV5-1 to TRBJ2-3; weak D call: TRBD1 (6 bases). V shed 4 bases and J shed 2 bases, with 11 bases lying between them. CDR1 and CDR2 (germline): SGHRS, YFSETQ. This CDR3 spans 14 amino acids. The CDR3 bases are TGCGCCAGCAGCCCAAGGACAGTCACAGATACGCAGTATTTT. Amino acid sequence: CASSPRTVTDTQYF.

The table lists this clonotype with many counts. CDR3 residues: CSARAGTGTYEQYV. The CDR3 DNA follows: TGCAGTGCTAGAGCCGGGACAGGGACGTACGAGCAGTACGTC. The J gene is TRBJ2-7, the V gene TRBV20-1; the match to TRBD1 covers 9 bases. The CDR3 contains 14 residues. After removal of 1 base from V and 4 bases from J, the junction contained 5 bases not matched to a gene. Germline values: CDR1 DFQATT, CDR2 SNEGSKA (reference sequence).

This clonotype was detected many times. The V gene is TRBV5-4, the J gene TRBJ1-2, with a tentative D call TRBD1 (5 bases). CDR1 SGHNT and CDR2 YYREEE come from the germline V gene (reference sequence). The CDR3 is 14 amino acids. V lost 4 bases and J 2 bases, leaving 12 bases between the germline ends. The CDR3 here is CASSLGRDNYGYTF. The CDR3 DNA follows: TGTGCCAGCAGCCTCGGCCGGGACAACTATGGCTACACCTTC.

This clonotype was counted only a few times. The chain has TRBV18 and TRBJ1-4, with TRBD1 matching 9 bases. With 0 bases clipped from V and 5 bases from J, the junction kept 4 bases outside the gene matches. Looked up from germline, CDR1 is KGHSH and CDR2 is LQKENI. The length of the CDR3 is 16 residues. For the CDR3, the DNA is TGTGCCAGCTCACCACCGAGGACAGGGGCGAATGAAAAACTGTTTTTT. It yields the protein CASSPPRTGANEKLFF. Together with reference TRBV18 and TRBJ1-4, the CDR3 gives the full variable domain: NAGVMQNPRHLVRRRGQEARLRCSPMKGHSHVYWYRQLPEEGLKFMVYLQKENIIDESGMPKERFSAEFPKEGPSILRIQQVVRGDSAAYFCASSPPRTGANEKLFFGSGTQLSVL.

This clonotype was seen at least ten times. The chain carries TRBV20-1 and TRBJ2-7, with 8 bases that match TRBD2. The CDR3 is 12 amino acids. Germline loops: CDR1 DFQATT, CDR2 SNEGSKA (reference sequence). The J segment lost 7 bases and the V segment lost 6 bases, leaving 8 bases of the junction unmatched. The DNA of the CDR3 is TGCAGTGCCGGTCGCGGGGGGAATGAGCAGTACTTC. It encodes CSAGRGGNEQYF.

This clonotype was seen many times. The chain is built from TRBV6-1 and TRBJ1-1, with D perhaps TRBD1 (6 bases). In germline, CDR1 is MNHNS, CDR2 SASEGT. The CDR3 contains 13 residues. Trimming left V 2 bases short and J 3 bases short, with 7 bases between. CDR3 bases: TGTGCCAGCAGTGAAAACAGGGACACTGAAGCTTTCTTT. It encodes CASSENRDTEAFF.

This clonotype was recorded many times. This chain joins TRBV15 and TRBJ2-5; possible D gene TRBD2, 6 bases. Between the trimmed V and J ends, which lost 4 bases and 5 bases, there was a span of 14 bases. This CDR3 is built from 14 residues. Per germline, CDR1 LNHNV and CDR2 YYDKDF (reference sequence). The DNA of the CDR3 is TGTGCCACCAGCAACCGCGGAGGGAGGGAGACCCAGTACTTC. It translates to CATSNRGGRETQYF.

The chain uses TRBV5-1 and TRBJ2-1; D is ambiguous. The CDR3 length is 14 residues. Germline V gene sequence: CDR1 SGHRS, CDR2 YFSETQ. V lost 4 bases and J 0 bases, leaving 8 bases between the germline ends. The CDR3 DNA is TGCGCCAGCAGCGTTGATCCCTCCTACAATGAGCAGTTCTTC. Encoded protein: CASSVDPSYNEQFF.

There are many counts of this clonotype. The chain has TRBV20-1 and TRBJ2-3; D is possibly TRBD1 or TRBD2 (6 bases each). The CDR3 consists of 14 residues. In germline, CDR1 is DFQATT, CDR2 SNEGSKA (reference sequence). Trimming pared 1 base from V and 3 bases from J, leaving 11 bases between. CDR3 DNA sequence: TGCAGTGCTAGAGCCCAGGGGAGGACAGATACGCAGTATTTT. It encodes CSARAQGRTDTQYF.

This clonotype was seen repeatedly, ten times or more. V gene TRBV4-1 combines with J gene TRBJ1-1; D gene ambiguous. Germline loops: CDR1 MGHRA, CDR2 YSYEKL. Between the trimmed V and J ends, which lost 4 bases and 0 bases, there was a span of 12 bases. The CDR3 extends over 15 amino acids. The CDR3 here is CASSLRTWVNTEAFF. CDR3 DNA: TGCGCCAGCAGCCTAAGAACTTGGGTGAACACTGAAGCTTTCTTT.

This clonotype occurred many times. This sequence joins TRBV19 and TRBJ2-1; 7 bases align to TRBD2. Germline CDR1 reads LNHDA; CDR2 reads SQIVND (reference sequence). V was clipped by 3 bases and J by 5 bases; unmatched bases: 13. This CDR3 comprises 17 residues. The CDR3 here is CASSILFRGTIDNEQFF. DNA for the CDR3: TGTGCCAGTAGTATTCTTTTTCGGGGGACTATCGACAATGAGCAGTTCTTC.

This clonotype was counted at least ten times. This chain connects TRBV7-2 to TRBJ1-2; no clear D. V was cut by 1 base and J by 4 bases, with 10 bases left in between. The CDR3 sequence is 14 residues long. Germline V lookup: CDR1 SGHTA, CDR2 FQGNSA. The CDR3 protein is CASSLEGSSYGYTF. CDR3 bases: TGTGCCAGCAGCTTAGAGGGCAGTTCCTATGGCTACACCTTC.

This clonotype was detected ten times or more. J is TRBJ2-7 and V is TRBV5-1; D may be TRBD1 (5 bases). Trimming shortened V by 3 bases and J by 4 bases, and 11 bases separated the two germline ends. From germline, CDR1 is SGHRS and CDR2 YFSETQ. This CDR3 contains 13 residues. CDR3 in amino acids: CASSSSQAYEQYF. The CDR3 DNA reads as TGCGCCAGCAGCTCCTCACAGGCGTACGAGCAGTACTTC.